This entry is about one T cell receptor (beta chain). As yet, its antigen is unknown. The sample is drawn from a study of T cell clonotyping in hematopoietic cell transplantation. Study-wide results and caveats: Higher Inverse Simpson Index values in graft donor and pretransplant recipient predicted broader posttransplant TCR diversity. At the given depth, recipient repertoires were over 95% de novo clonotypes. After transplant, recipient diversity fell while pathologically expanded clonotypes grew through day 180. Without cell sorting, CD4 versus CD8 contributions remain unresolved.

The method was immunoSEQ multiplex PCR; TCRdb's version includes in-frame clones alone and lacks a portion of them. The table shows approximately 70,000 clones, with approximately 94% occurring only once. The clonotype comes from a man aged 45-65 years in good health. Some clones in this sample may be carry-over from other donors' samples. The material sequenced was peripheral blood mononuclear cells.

The CDR3 loop reads CASEGGHYGYTF. The CDR3 region has the DNA TGTGCCAGCGAGGGCGGCCACTATGGCTACACCTTC. The J gene is TRBJ1-2, the V gene TRBV28; D call uncertain. V lost 8 bases, J lost 3 bases, and 10 bases lay in between. The germline V gene encodes CDR1 MDHEN and CDR2 SYDVKM. The CDR3 covers 12 residues.